The 3 T cell receptor beta chains in this list originate from one sample, sequenced in a study of cytomegalovirus exposure and HLA in healthy donors. It was with 60 Vbeta and 13 Jbeta primers that the PCR ran. Sequenced by immunoSEQ multiplex PCR; TCRdb stores in-frame clones only, minus some. The sample lists 85,000 to 100,000 clones, approximately 72% occurring once. The sample was PBMCs. These receptors all come from a woman in her thirties or forties in good health and CMV-seropositive.

Worth noting for this clone: The sample has other DNA sequences that encode this CDR3 too. The chain links TRBV5-4 to TRBJ1-3; the D gene is possibly TRBD1 (5 bases). The CDR3 extends over 15 amino acids. Germline V gene lookup returns CDR1 SGHNT and CDR2 YYREEE (reference sequence). Trimming left V 0 bases short and J 2 bases short, with 9 bases between. The CDR3 DNA reads as TGTGCCAGCAGCTTGGGGGGCGAAGCTGGAAACACCATATATTTT. This translates into CASSLGGEAGNTIYF.

The chain couples TRBV4-2 to TRBJ2-2; TRBD2 matches 12 bases. V shed 5 bases and J 4 bases; nucleotides not matched to a gene: 2. The CDR3 is 15 amino acids. Germline lookup yields CDR1 LGHNA and CDR2 YNFKEQ. The CDR3 sequence: CASSLGLAGTGELFF. CDR3 coding DNA: TGTGCCAGCAGCTTGGGACTAGCGGGCACCGGGGAGCTGTTTTTT.

The J gene is TRBJ2-5, the V gene TRBV6-1; 14 nucleotides align to TRBD2. The CDR3 loop spans 15 amino acids. Germline CDR1 is MNHNS and CDR2 is SASEGT. After removal of 11 bases from V and 3 bases from J, the junction contained 8 bases not matched to a gene. CDR3 nucleotide sequence: TGTGCCTGCTACCAGGGACTAGCGGGAGAAGAGACCCAGTACTTC. This encodes CACYQGLAGEETQYF.